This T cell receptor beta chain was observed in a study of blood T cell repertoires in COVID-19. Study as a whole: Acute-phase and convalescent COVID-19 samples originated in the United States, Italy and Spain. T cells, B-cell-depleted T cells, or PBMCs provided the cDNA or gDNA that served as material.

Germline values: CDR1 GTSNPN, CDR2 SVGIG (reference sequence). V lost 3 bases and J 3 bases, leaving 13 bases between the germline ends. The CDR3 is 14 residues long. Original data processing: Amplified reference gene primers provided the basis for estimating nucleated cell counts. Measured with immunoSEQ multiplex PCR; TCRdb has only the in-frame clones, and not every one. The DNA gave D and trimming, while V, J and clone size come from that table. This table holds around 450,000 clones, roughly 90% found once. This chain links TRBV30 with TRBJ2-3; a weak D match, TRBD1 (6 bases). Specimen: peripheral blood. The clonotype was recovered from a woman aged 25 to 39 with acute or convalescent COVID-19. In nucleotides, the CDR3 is TGTGCCTGGAGGGGGGCGATTCTGACAGATACGCAGTATTTT. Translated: CAWRGAILTDTQYF. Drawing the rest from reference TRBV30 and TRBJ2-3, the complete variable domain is SQTIHQWPATLVQPVGSPLSLECTVEGTSNPNLYWYRQAAGRGLQLLFYSVGIGQISSEVPQNLSASRPQDRQFILSSKKLLLSDSGFYLCAWRGAILTDTQYFGPGTRLTVL.